This entry lists 4 T cell receptor beta chains sequenced from one sample in a study of shared clonotypes between healthy human individuals. The table came from immunoSEQ multiplex PCR; TCRdb's copy has only in-frame clones and leaves some out. The data show 190,000 or so clones, approximately 61% seen once. Specimen: memory CD4+ T cells sorted from blood. Subset in this sample: CD45RA-negative fraction. The receptor set was obtained from a man aged 25 to 40 in good health.

In DNA form, the CDR3 reads TGTGCCAGCAGCCGTTACTTTACGAAGCAGTACTTC. Protein sequence: CASSRYFTKQYF. This chain connects TRBV14 to TRBJ2-7, with D hard to call. The CDR3 is 12 amino acids. CDR1 and CDR2 from the germline V gene are SGHDN and FVKESK. V was cut by 4 bases and J by 8 bases, with 12 bases left in between.

This clone has only a few counts. Germline and junction disagree at one end, which may indicate a read error. The chain is built from TRBV20-1 and TRBJ2-7; TRBD2 is a possible D gene (6 bases). CDR3 length equals 8 residues. From germline, CDR1 is DFQATT and CDR2 SNEGSKA (reference sequence). In nucleotides, the CDR3 is TGCAGTGCTAGTAGCGGAGACTTC. It codes for CSASSGDF.

The gene calls are TRBV7-6 and TRBJ2-6, with D tentatively TRBD1 (6 bases). Between the trimmed V and J ends, which lost 5 bases and 0 bases, there was a span of 20 bases. Germline values: CDR1 SGHVS, CDR2 FNYEAQ. The CDR3 contains 19 residues. DNA for the CDR3: TGTGCCAGCAGCCCCCGACGGCCAGGGGTTAGCTCTGGGGCCAACGTCCTGACTTTC. It codes for CASSPRRPGVSSGANVLTF.

The genes are TRBV18 and TRBJ2-7; 7 bases are shared with TRBD1. The CDR3 length is 14 residues. The V and J ends lost 2 bases and 2 bases, in that order; junction bases with no gene match: 3. Germline CDR1 and CDR2: KGHSH and LQKENI. The CDR3 DNA reads TGTGCCAGCTCACCAATCGGACAGGCCTACGAGCAGTACTTC. Protein: CASSPIGQAYEQYF.